This T cell receptor (beta chain) was identified during a study of blood T cell repertoires in COVID-19. Study-level information: The samples span acute and convalescent COVID-19 from the United States, Italy and Spain. T cells, B-cell-depleted T cells, or PBMCs supplied cDNA or gDNA.

CDR1 is SNHLY and CDR2 is FYNNEI in the germline V gene. The CDR3 is 15 residues long. The germline V and J ends were trimmed by 0 bases and 4 bases, with 10 bases remaining between them. Authors' methods: The authors estimated nucleated cell counts from reference gene primer amplification. The data were produced by immunoSEQ multiplex PCR, yet TCRdb's version contains in-frame clones alone and is incomplete. The DNA gave D and trimming, while V, J and clone size come from that table. The table records 150,000 to 200,000 clones, about 76% of them present only once. Patients in Seattle were enrolled during active infection, then followed longitudinally.

This receptor was obtained from a woman aged 40 to 50 with COVID-19, enrolled during active disease. The sample consisted of peripheral blood. The chain combines TRBV2 with TRBJ1-5; D call uncertain. CDR3 sequence: CASSEAEGTNQPQHF. CDR3 bases: TGTGCCAGCAGTGAAGCGGAGGGAACGAATCAGCCCCAGCATTTT.